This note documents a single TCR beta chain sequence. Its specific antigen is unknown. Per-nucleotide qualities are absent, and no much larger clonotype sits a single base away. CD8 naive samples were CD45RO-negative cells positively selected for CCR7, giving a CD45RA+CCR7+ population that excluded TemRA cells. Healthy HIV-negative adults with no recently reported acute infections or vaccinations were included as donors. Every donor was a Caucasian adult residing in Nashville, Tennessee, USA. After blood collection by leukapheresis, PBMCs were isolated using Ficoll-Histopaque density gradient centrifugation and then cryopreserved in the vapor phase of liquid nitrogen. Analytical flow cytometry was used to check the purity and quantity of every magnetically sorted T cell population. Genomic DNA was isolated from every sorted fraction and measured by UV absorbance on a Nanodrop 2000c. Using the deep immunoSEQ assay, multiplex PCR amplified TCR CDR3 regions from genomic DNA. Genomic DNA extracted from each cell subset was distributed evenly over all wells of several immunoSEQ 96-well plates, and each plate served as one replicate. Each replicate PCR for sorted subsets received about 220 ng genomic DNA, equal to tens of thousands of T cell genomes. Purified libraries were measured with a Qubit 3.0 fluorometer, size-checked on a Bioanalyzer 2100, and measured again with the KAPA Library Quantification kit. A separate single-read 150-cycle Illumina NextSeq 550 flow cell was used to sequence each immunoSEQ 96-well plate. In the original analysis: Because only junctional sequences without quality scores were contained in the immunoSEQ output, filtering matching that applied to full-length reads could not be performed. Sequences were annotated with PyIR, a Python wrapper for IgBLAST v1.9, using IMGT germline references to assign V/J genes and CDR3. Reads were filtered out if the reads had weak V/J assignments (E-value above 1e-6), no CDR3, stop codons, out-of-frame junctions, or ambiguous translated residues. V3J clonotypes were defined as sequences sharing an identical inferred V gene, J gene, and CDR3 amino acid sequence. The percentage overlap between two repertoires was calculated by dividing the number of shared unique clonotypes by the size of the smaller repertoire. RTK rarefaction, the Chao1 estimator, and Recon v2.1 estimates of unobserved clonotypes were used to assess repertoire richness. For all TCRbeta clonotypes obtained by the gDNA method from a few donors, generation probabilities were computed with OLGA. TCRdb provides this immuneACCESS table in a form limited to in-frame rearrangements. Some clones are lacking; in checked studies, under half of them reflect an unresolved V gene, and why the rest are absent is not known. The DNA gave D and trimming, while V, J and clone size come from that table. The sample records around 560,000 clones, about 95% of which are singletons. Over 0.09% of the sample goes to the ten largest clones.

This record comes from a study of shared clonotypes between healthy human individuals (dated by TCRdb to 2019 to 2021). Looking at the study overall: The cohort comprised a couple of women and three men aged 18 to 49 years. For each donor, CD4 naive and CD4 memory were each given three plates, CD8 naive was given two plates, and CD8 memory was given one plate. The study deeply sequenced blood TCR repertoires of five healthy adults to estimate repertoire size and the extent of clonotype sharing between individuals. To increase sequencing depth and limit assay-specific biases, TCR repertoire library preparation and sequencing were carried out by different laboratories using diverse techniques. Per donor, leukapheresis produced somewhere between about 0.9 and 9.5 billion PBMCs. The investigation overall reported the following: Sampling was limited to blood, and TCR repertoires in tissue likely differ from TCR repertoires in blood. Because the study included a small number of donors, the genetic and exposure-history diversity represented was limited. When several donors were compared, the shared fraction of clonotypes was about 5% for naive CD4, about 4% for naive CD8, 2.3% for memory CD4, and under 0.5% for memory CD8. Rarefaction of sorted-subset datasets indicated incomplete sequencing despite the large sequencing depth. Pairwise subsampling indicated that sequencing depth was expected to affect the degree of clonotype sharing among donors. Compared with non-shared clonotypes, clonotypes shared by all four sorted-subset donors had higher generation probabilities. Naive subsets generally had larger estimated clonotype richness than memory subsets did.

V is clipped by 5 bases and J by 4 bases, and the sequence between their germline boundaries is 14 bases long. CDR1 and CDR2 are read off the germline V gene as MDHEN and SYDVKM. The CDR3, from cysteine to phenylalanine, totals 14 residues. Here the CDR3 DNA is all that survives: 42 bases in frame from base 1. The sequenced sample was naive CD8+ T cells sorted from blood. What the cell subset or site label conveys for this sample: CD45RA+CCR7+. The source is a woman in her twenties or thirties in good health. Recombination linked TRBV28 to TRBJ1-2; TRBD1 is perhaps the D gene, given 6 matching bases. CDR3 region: CASSAYRDRYGYTF. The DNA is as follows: TGTGCCAGCAGTGCATACAGGGATCGCTATGGCTACACCTTC.